The rows below give T cell receptor beta chains drawn from one sample of a study of early T cells in non-severe SARS-CoV-2 infection. From the 5' RACE reads, TCRdb called clonotypes with MiXCR, one entry per CDR3 protein. The table includes some 66,000 distinct CDR3 sequences, roughly 10% detected once. The sample comprised whole blood. These receptors came from an adult who was a healthcare worker with PCR-confirmed SARS-CoV-2 infection or an uninfected control (not recorded which). Both conserved end residues are part of each CDR3. D genes are given only for firm matches. Size values are once, few and many counts, or a class for expanded clones, and some rows have none.

v_call: TRBV29-1
clone_size: many
j_call: TRBJ2-7
d_call: TRBD2
cdr3_nt: TGCAGCGTAGCCTGGACTAGCGGTTACTACGAGCAGTACTTC
cdr3_aa: CSVAWTSGYYEQYF

v_call: TRBV5-1
clone_size: few
j_call: TRBJ2-7
d_call: -
cdr3_nt: TGCGCCAGCAGCCAGACGGGAGTAGCCTACGAGCAGTACTTC
cdr3_aa: CASSQTGVAYEQYF

v_call: TRBV9
clone_size: many
j_call: TRBJ2-1
d_call: TRBD1
cdr3_nt: TGTGCCAGCAGCGTATGGGCCCGAGGGACAGGCAATGAGCAGTTCTTC
cdr3_aa: CASSVWARGTGNEQFF

v_call: TRBV20-1
clone_size: few
j_call: TRBJ2-3
d_call: -
cdr3_nt: TGCAGTGCTCTCCAGCGGGCCCTCTTGGAAGATACGCAGTATTTT
cdr3_aa: CSALQRALLEDTQYF

v_call: TRBV6-1
clone_size: many
j_call: TRBJ2-6
d_call: -
cdr3_nt: TGTGCCAGCAGTGAATTCGGGAACTCTGGGGCCAACGTCCTGACTTTC
cdr3_aa: CASSEFGNSGANVLTF

v_call: TRBV20-1
clone_size: -
j_call: TRBJ2-5
d_call: -
cdr3_nt: TGCAGTGCTCTAGACTTTCGGAAATCATCCCAGTACTTC
cdr3_aa: CSALDFRKSSQYF

v_call: TRBV7-9
clone_size: many
j_call: TRBJ1-3
d_call: -
cdr3_nt: TGTGCCAGCAGTACAGGGACCTCTGGAAACACCATATATTTT
cdr3_aa: CASSTGTSGNTIYF

v_call: TRBV6-2/TRBV6-3
clone_size: -
j_call: TRBJ2-2
d_call: TRBD2
cdr3_nt: TGTGCCAGCAGTCCTAGCGGGAGGGTAGCAACCGGGGAGCTGTTTTTT
cdr3_aa: CASSPSGRVATGELFF

v_call: TRBV11-3
clone_size: few
j_call: TRBJ2-1
d_call: TRBD1
cdr3_nt: TGTGCCAGCAGCTTAGAGGACAGGGCTGGGTACAATGAGCAGTTCTTC
cdr3_aa: CASSLEDRAGYNEQFF

v_call: TRBV6-5
clone_size: many
j_call: TRBJ2-1
d_call: -
cdr3_nt: TGTGCCAGCAGAGCCCGGGATGAGGTAGCAAATGAGCAGTTCTTC
cdr3_aa: CASRARDEVANEQFF

v_call: TRBV6-2/TRBV6-3
clone_size: many
j_call: TRBJ2-1
d_call: -
cdr3_nt: TGTGCCAGCAGTTATGGAGGTTATGAGCAGTTCTTC
cdr3_aa: CASSYGGYEQFF

v_call: TRBV28
clone_size: many
j_call: TRBJ2-3
d_call: -
cdr3_nt: TGTGCCAGCAGTTTTAATCCGGCAGATACGCAGTATTTT
cdr3_aa: CASSFNPADTQYF

v_call: TRBV5-4
clone_size: -
j_call: TRBJ2-4
d_call: -
cdr3_nt: TGTGCCAGCAGCCCTGACAGGAGGGGGCCCAAAAACATTCAGTACTTC
cdr3_aa: CASSPDRRGPKNIQYF